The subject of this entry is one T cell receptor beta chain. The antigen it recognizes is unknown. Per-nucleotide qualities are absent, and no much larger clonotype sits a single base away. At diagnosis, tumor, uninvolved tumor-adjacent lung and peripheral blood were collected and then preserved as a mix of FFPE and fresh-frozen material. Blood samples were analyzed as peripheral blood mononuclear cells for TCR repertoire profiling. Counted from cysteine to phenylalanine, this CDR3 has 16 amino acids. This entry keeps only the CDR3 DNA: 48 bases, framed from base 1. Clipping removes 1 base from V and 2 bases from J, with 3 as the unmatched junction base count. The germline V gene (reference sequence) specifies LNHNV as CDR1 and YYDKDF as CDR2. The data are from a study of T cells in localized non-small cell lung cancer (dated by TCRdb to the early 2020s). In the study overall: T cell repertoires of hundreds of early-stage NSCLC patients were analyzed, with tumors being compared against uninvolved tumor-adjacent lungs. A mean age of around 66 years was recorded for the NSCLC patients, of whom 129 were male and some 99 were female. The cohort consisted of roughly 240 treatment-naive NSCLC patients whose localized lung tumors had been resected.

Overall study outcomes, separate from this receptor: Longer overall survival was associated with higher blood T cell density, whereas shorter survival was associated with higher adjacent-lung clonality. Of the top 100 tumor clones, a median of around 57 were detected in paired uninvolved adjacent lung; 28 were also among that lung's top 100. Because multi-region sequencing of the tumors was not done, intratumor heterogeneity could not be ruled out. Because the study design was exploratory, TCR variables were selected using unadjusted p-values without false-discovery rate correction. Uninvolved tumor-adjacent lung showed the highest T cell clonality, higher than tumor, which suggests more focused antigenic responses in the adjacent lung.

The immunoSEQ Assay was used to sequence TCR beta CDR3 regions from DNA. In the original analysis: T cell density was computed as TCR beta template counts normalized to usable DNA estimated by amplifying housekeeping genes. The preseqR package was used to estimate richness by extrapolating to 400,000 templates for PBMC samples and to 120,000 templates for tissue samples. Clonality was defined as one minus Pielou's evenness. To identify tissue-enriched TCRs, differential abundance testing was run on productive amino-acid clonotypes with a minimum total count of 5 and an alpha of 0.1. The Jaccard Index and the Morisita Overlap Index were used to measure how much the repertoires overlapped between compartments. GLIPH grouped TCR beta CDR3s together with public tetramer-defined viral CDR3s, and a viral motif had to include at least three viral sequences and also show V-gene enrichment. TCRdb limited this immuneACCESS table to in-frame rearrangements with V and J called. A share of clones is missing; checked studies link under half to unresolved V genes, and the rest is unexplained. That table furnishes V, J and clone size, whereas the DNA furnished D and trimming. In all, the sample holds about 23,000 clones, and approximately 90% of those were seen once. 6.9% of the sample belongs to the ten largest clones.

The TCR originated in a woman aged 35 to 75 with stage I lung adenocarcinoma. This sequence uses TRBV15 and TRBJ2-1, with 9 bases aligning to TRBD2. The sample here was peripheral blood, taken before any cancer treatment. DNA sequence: TGTGCCACCAGCAGAGTTAGCGGGAGCACCTACAATGAGCAGTTCTTC. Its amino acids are CATSRVSGSTYNEQFF.